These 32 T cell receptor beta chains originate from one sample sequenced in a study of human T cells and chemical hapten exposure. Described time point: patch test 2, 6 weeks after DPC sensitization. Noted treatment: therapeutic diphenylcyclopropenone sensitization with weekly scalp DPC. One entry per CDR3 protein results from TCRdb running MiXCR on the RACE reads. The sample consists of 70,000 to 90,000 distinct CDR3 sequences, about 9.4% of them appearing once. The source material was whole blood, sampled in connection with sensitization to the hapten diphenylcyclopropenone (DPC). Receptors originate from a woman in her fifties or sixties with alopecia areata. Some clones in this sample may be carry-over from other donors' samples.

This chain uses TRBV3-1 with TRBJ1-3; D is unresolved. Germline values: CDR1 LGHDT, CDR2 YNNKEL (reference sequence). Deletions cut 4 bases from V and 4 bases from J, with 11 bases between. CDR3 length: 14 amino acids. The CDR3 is CASSPGSFGNTIYF. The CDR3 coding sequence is TGTGCCAGCAGCCCAGGTAGTTTCGGAAACACCATATATTTT.

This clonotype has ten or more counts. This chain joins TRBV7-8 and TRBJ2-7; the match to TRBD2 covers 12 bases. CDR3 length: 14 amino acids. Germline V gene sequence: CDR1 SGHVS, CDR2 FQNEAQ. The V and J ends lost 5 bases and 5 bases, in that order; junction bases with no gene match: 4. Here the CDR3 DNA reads TGTGCCAGCAGCCCGCGGACTAGCGGGAACGAGCAGTACTTC. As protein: CASSPRTSGNEQYF.

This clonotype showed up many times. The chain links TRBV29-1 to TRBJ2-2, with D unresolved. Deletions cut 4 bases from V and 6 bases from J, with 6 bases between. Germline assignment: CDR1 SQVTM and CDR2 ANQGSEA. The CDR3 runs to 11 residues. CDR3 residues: CSVGGPGELFF. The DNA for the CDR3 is TGCAGCGTTGGTGGACCCGGGGAGCTGTTTTTT.

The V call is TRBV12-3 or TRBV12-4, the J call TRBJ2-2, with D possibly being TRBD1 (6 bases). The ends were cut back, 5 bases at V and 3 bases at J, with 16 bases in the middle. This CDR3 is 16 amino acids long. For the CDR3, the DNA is TGTGCCAGCAGTCCCCCCCGGACAGCCTACACCGGGGAGCTGTTTTTT. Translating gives CASSPPRTAYTGELFF.

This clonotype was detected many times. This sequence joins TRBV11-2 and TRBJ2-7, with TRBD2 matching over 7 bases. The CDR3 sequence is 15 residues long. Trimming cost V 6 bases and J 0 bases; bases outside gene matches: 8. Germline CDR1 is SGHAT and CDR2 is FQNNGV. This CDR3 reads CASSQSSGSSYEQYF. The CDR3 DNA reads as TGTGCCAGCAGTCAATCTAGCGGAAGCTCCTACGAGCAGTACTTC.

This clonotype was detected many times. The CDR3 is CSAREMGRGRLNEQFF. CDR3 sequence (DNA): TGCAGTGCTAGAGAAATGGGCCGCGGTCGACTCAATGAGCAGTTCTTC. The V gene is TRBV20-1, the J gene TRBJ2-1, with D unclear. The CDR3 length is 16 residues. Germline V gives CDR1 DFQATT, CDR2 SNEGSKA (reference sequence). Trimming took 0 bases from V and 6 from J, leaving 18 bases between them.

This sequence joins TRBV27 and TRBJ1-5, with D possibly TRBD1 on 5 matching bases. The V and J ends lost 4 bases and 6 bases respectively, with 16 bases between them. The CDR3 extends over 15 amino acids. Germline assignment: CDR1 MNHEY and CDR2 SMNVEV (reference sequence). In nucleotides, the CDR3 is TGTGCCAGCAGTTCCGAAGGACGGGGGAGTCAGCCCCAGCATTTT. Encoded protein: CASSSEGRGSQPQHF.

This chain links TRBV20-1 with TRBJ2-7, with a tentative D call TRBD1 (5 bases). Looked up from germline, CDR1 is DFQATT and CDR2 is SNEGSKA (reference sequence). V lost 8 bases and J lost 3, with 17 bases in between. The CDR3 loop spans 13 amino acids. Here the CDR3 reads CSSQGRPFYEQYF. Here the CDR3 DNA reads TGCAGTTCCCAGGGCAGACCTTTCTACGAGCAGTACTTC.

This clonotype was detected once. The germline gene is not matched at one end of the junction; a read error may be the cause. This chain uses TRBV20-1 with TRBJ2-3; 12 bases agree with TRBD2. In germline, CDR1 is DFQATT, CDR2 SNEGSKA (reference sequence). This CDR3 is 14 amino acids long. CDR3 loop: CSARLAGGTDTQYF. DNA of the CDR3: TGCAGTGCCAGGCTAGCGGGAGGGACAGATACACAGTATTTT.

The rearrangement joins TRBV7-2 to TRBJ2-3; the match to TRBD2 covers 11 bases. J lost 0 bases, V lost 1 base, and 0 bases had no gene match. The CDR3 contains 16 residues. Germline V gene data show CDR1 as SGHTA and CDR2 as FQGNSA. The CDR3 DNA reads TGTGCCAGCAGCTTAGTAGCGGGAGGGAGCACAGATACGCAGTATTTT. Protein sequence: CASSLVAGGSTDTQYF.

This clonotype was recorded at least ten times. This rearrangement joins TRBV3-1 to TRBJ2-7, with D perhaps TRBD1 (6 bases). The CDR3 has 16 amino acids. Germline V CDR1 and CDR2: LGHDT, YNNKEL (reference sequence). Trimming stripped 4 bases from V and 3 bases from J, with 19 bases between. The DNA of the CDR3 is TGTGCCAGCAGCCGCCGAGGGACCGGGACAATCTACGAGCAGTACTTC. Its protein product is CASSRRGTGTIYEQYF.

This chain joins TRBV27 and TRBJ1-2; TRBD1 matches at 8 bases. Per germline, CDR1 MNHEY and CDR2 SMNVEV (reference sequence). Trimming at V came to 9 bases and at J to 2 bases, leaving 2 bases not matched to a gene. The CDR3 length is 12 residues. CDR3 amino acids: CASRQGNYGYTF. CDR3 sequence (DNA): TGTGCCAGTAGACAGGGGAACTATGGCTACACCTTC.

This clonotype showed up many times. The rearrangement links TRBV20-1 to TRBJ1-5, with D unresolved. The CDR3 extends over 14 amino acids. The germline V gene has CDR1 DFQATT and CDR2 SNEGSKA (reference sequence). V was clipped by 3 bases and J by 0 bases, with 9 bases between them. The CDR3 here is CSASSPVSNQPQHF. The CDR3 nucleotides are TGCAGTGCTAGTTCCCCGGTTAGCAATCAGCCCCAGCATTTT.

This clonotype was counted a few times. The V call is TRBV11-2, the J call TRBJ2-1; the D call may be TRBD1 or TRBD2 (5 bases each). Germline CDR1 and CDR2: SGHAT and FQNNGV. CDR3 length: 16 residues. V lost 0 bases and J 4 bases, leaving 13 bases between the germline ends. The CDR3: CASSLDVGASYNEQFF. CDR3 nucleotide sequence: TGTGCCAGCAGCTTAGATGTCGGGGCTTCTTACAATGAGCAGTTCTTC.

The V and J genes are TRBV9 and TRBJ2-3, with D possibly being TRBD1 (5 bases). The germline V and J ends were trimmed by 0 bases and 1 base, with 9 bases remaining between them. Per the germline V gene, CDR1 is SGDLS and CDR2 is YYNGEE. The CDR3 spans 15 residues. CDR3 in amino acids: CASSVEGFGTDTQYF. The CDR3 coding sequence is TGTGCCAGCAGCGTAGAGGGGTTTGGCACAGATACGCAGTATTTT.

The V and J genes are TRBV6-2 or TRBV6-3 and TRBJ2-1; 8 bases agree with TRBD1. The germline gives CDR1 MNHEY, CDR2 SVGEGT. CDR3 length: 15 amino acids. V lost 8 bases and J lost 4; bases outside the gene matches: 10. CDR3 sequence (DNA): TGTGCCAGCTTCGGACAGGGCGCAGGGTACAATGAGCAGTTCTTC. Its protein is CASFGQGAGYNEQFF.

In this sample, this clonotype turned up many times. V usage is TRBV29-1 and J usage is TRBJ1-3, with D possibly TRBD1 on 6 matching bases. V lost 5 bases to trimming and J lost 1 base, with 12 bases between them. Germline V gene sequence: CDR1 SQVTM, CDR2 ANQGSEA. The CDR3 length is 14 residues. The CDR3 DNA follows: TGCAGCGTTACAGGGACCCTATCTGGAAACACCATATATTTT. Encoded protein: CSVTGTLSGNTIYF.

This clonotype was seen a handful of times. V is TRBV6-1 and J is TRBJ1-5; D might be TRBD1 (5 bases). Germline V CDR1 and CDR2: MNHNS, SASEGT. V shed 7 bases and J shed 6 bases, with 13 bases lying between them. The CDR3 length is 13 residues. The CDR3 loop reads CASMRGEGQPQHF. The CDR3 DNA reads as TGTGCCAGCATGCGGGGCGAGGGTCAGCCCCAGCATTTT.

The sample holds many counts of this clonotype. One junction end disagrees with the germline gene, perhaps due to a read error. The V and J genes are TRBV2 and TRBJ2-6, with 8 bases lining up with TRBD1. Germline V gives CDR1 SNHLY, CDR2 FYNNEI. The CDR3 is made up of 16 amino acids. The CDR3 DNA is TGTGCCAGCAGGGAAGGACAGGGTACTGGGGCCAACGTCCTGACTTTC. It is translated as CASREGQGTGANVLTF. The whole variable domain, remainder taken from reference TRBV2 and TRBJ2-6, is EPEVTQTPSHQVTQMGQEVILRCVPISNHLYFYWYRQILGQKVEFLVSFYNNEISEKSEIFDDQFSVERPDGSNFTLKIRSTKLEDSAMYFCASREGQGTGANVLTFGAGSRLTVL.

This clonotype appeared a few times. CDR3 loop: CSAQGTSGTYEQYF. The CDR3 coding sequence is TGCAGTGCTCAGGGGACTAGCGGGACCTACGAGCAGTACTTC. This chain connects TRBV20-1 to TRBJ2-7, with 13 bases identical to TRBD2. Germline values: CDR1 DFQATT, CDR2 SNEGSKA (reference sequence). CDR3 size: 14 residues. V was pared by 5 bases and J by 2 bases, with 3 bases of the junction left unmatched.

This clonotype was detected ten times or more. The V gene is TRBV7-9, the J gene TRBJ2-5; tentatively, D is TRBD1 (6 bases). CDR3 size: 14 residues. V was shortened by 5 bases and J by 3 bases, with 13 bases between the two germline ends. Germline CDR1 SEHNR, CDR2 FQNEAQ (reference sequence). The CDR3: CASSRQQGKETQYF. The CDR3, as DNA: TGTGCCAGCAGCCGACAACAGGGCAAAGAGACCCAGTACTTC.

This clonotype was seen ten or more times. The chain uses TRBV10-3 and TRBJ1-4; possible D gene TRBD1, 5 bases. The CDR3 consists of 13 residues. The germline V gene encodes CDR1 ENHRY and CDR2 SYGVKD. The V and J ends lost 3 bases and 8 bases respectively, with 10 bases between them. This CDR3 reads CAISDRAREKLFF. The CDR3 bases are TGTGCCATCAGTGACAGGGCTAGGGAAAAACTGTTTTTT.

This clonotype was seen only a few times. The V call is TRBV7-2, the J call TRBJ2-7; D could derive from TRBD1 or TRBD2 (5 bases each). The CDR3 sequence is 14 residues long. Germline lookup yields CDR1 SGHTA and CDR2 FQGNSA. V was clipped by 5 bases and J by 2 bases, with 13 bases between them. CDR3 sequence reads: CASSARGVTYEQYF. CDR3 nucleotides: TGTGCCAGCAGCGCCCGAGGGGTAACCTACGAGCAGTACTTC.

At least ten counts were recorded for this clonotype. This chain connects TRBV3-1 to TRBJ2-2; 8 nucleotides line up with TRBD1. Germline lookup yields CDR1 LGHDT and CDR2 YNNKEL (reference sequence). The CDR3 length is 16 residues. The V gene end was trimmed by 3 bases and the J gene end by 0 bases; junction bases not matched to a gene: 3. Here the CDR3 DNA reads TGTGCCAGCAGCCACCGACAGGGGTCGAACACCGGGGAGCTGTTTTTT. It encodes CASSHRQGSNTGELFF.

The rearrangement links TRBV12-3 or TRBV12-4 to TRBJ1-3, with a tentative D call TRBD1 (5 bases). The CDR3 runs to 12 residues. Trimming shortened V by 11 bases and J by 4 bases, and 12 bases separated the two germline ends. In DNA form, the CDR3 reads TGTGCCTGCCTGGGGGTCGGAAACACCATATATTTT. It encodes CACLGVGNTIYF.

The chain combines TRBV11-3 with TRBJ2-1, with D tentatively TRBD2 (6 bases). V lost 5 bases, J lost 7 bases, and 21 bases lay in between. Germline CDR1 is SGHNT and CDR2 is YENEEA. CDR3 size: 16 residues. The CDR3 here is CASSPRSGSGLNEQFF. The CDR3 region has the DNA TGTGCCAGCAGCCCGCGTAGTGGTAGCGGCCTTAATGAGCAGTTCTTC.

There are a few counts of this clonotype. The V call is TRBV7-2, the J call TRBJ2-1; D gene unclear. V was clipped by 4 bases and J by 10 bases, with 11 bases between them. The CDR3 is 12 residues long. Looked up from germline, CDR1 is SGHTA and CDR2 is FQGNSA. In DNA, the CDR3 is TGTGCCAGCAGCTCCCAGGACCGGGAGCAGTTCTTC. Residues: CASSSQDREQFF.

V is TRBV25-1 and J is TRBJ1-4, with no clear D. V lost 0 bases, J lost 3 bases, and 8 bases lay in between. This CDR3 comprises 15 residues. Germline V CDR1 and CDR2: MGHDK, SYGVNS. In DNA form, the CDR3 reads TGTGCCAGCAGTGAATACAAGGGCCCTAATGAAAAACTGTTTTTT. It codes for CASSEYKGPNEKLFF.

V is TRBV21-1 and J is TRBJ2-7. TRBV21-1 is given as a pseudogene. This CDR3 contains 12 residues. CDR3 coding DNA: TGTGCCAGCAGATATCCGGTATACGAGCAGTACTTC. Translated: CASRYPVYEQYF.

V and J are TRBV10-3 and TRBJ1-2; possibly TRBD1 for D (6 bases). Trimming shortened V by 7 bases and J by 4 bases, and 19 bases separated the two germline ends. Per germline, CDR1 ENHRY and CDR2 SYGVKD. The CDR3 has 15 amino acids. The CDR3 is CAINKFTGISYGYTF. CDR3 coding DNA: TGTGCCATCAATAAGTTTACAGGGATAAGCTATGGCTACACCTTC.

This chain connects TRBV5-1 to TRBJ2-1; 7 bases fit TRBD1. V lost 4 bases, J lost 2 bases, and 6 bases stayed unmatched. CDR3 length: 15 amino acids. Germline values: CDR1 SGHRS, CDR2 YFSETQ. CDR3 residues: CASSLPGTAYNEQFF. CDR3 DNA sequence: TGCGCCAGCAGCCTCCCCGGGACAGCCTACAATGAGCAGTTCTTC. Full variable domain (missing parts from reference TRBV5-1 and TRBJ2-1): KAGVTQTPRYLIKTRGQQVTLSCSPISGHRSVSWYQQTPGQGLQFLFEYFSETQRNKGNFPGRFSGRQFSNSRSEMNVSTLELGDSALYLCASSLPGTAYNEQFFGPGTRLTVL.

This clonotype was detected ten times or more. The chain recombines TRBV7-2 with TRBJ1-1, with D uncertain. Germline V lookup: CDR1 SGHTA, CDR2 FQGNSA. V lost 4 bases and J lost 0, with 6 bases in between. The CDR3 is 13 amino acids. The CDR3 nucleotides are TGTGCCAGCAGCTCTACGGTGAACACTGAAGCTTTCTTT. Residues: CASSSTVNTEAFF.